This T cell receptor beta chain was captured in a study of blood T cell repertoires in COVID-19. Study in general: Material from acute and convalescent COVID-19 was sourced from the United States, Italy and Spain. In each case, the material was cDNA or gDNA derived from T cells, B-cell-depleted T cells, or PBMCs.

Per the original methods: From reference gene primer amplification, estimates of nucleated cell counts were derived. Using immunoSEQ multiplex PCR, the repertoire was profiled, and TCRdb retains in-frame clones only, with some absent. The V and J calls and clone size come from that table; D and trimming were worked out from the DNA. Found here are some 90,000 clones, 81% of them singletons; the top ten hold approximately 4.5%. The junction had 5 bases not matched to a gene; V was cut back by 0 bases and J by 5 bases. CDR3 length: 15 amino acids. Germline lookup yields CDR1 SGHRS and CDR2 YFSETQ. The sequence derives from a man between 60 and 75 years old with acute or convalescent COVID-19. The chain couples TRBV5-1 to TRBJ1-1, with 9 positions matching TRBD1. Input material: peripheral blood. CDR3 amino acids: CASSLVWTGETEAFF. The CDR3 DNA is TGCGCCAGCAGCTTGGTTTGGACAGGGGAGACTGAAGCTTTCTTT.